These T cell receptor beta chains were read from a single sample in a study of shared clonotypes between healthy human individuals. Sequenced by immunoSEQ multiplex PCR; TCRdb stores in-frame clones only, minus some. Here the sample spans just over 2,000,000 clones, roughly 96% being singletons. The sample was naive CD4+ T cells sorted from blood. Receptors originate from a man aged 18 to 30 in good health. Each CDR3 is given with its conserved first and last residue. A D gene is named only where the DNA matches it firmly. Clone size is given for some rows only: seen once, a few or many times, or a class if the clone is expanded.

len: 15; j_gene: TRBJ1-3; d_gene: .; abundance: .; v_gene: TRBV6-1; CDR3nt: TGTGCCAGCAGTGAGTTACAGGGAGTAGGGGCCACCATATATTTT; CDR3aa: CASSELQGVGATIYF
len: 12; j_gene: TRBJ1-3; d_gene: .; abundance: .; v_gene: TRBV6-1; CDR3nt: TGTGCCAGCAGTGAAGGTGGAAACACCATATATTTT; CDR3aa: CASSEGGNTIYF
len: 14; j_gene: TRBJ2-7; d_gene: .; abundance: .; v_gene: TRBV7-8; CDR3nt: TGTGCCAGCAGCTTAGGAGGGCTTGGTTACGAGCAGTACTTC; CDR3aa: CASSLGGLGYEQYF
len: 15; j_gene: TRBJ2-7; d_gene: .; abundance: .; v_gene: TRBV9; CDR3nt: TGTGCCAGCAGCGTAGGGAGCGGAGTGGCCTACGAGCAGTACTTC; CDR3aa: CASSVGSGVAYEQYF
len: 16; j_gene: TRBJ2-1; d_gene: TRBD2; abundance: .; v_gene: TRBV9; CDR3nt: TGTGCCAGCAGCGTAGCTCTGCGGGAGTCCCACAATGAGCAGTTCTTC; CDR3aa: CASSVALRESHNEQFF
len: 14; j_gene: TRBJ2-2; d_gene: .; abundance: .; v_gene: TRBV9; CDR3nt: TGTGCCAGCAGCGCGGTCACGAACACCGGGGAGCTGTTTTTT; CDR3aa: CASSAVTNTGELFF
len: 13; j_gene: TRBJ1-1; d_gene: .; abundance: .; v_gene: TRBV28; CDR3nt: TGTGCCAGCACCAAGGGGCTCCCCACTGAAGCTTTCTTT; CDR3aa: CASTKGLPTEAFF
len: 15; j_gene: TRBJ2-7; d_gene: TRBD1; abundance: .; v_gene: TRBV18; CDR3nt: TGTGCCAGCTCGAAGGGGACAGGATCATCCTACGAGCAGTACTTC; CDR3aa: CASSKGTGSSYEQYF
len: 19; j_gene: TRBJ1-1; d_gene: .; abundance: .; v_gene: TRBV15; CDR3nt: TGTGCCACCAGCAGAGATCTGGCGGGGGTACAGGGTATGGAAACTGAAGCTTTCTTT; CDR3aa: CATSRDLAGVQGMETEAFF
len: 17; j_gene: TRBJ1-5; d_gene: .; abundance: .; v_gene: TRBV5-8; CDR3nt: TGTGCCAGCAGCTTCTCCGGACTACCACCCAGGGACCAGCCCCAGCATTTT; CDR3aa: CASSFSGLPPRDQPQHF
len: 13; j_gene: TRBJ2-5; d_gene: TRBD2; abundance: .; v_gene: TRBV14; CDR3nt: TGTGCCAGCAGCCAGATCCTAGCGGGAGCCCAGTACTTC; CDR3aa: CASSQILAGAQYF
len: 13; j_gene: TRBJ1-2; d_gene: .; abundance: once; v_gene: TRBV6-5; CDR3nt: TGTGCCAGCAGTTACAGGGAGAACTATGGCTACACCTTC; CDR3aa: CASSYRENYGYTF
len: 15; j_gene: TRBJ1-3; d_gene: .; abundance: once; v_gene: TRBV4-1; CDR3nt: TGCGCCAGCAGCCAAGAGGGGGCTGGTGGAAACACCATATATTTT; CDR3aa: CASSQEGAGGNTIYF
len: 15; j_gene: TRBJ2-5; d_gene: .; abundance: .; v_gene: TRBV30; CDR3nt: TGTGCCTGGAGTCACTTCGCGGGATCGGTGGAGACCCAGTACTTC; CDR3aa: CAWSHFAGSVETQYF
len: 12; j_gene: TRBJ2-7; d_gene: .; abundance: .; v_gene: TRBV2; CDR3nt: TGTGCCAGCAGTGGTAGAGCCTACGAGCAGTACTTC; CDR3aa: CASSGRAYEQYF
len: 15; j_gene: TRBJ1-1; d_gene: TRBD1; abundance: .; v_gene: TRBV13; CDR3nt: TGTGCCAGCAGTCCCACGGGACAGATGAACACTGAAGCTTTCTTT; CDR3aa: CASSPTGQMNTEAFF
len: 16; j_gene: TRBJ1-1; d_gene: TRBD1; abundance: .; v_gene: TRBV10-3; CDR3nt: TGTGCCATCAGTGGGCCACAGGGGAAGTCGAACACTGAAGCTTTCTTT; CDR3aa: CAISGPQGKSNTEAFF
len: 17; j_gene: TRBJ1-6; d_gene: TRBD1; abundance: .; v_gene: TRBV7-8; CDR3nt: TGTGCCAGCAGCTTATTCGATAGGGACAGAAGTAATTCACCCCTCCACTTT; CDR3aa: CASSLFDRDRSNSPLHF
len: 13; j_gene: TRBJ2-5; d_gene: .; abundance: .; v_gene: TRBV7-9; CDR3nt: TGTGCCAGCAGCCCCATTGGCCTAGAGACCCAGTACTTC; CDR3aa: CASSPIGLETQYF
len: 16; j_gene: TRBJ2-5; d_gene: TRBD1; abundance: .; v_gene: TRBV11-1; CDR3nt: TGTGCCAGCAGCCAAGGGTCGCCGGGACAGGTGGAGACCCAGTACTTC; CDR3aa: CASSQGSPGQVETQYF
len: 15; j_gene: TRBJ1-6; d_gene: .; abundance: .; v_gene: TRBV15; CDR3nt: TGTGCCACCAGCAGCGTCGTTGGAACCAATTCACCCCTCCACTTT; CDR3aa: CATSSVVGTNSPLHF
len: 16; j_gene: TRBJ1-5; d_gene: .; abundance: .; v_gene: TRBV7-2; CDR3nt: TGTGCCAGCAGCTTAGTGGCCGTGAACCAGGGACAGCCCCAGCATTTT; CDR3aa: CASSLVAVNQGQPQHF
len: 17; j_gene: TRBJ1-2; d_gene: .; abundance: .; v_gene: TRBV11-2; CDR3nt: TGTGCCAGCAGCTTGGGCGTTGGTCTTGGATATAACTATGGCTACACCTTC; CDR3aa: CASSLGVGLGYNYGYTF
len: 15; j_gene: TRBJ2-7; d_gene: TRBD2; abundance: .; v_gene: TRBV6-1; CDR3nt: TGTGCCAGCAACCCTAGCGGGGGGCCGACTGATGAGCAGTACTTC; CDR3aa: CASNPSGGPTDEQYF
len: 15; j_gene: TRBJ2-7; d_gene: TRBD2; abundance: .; v_gene: TRBV19; CDR3nt: TGTGCCAGTAGTACCGGGACTAGCGGGTCCTACGAGCAGTACTTC; CDR3aa: CASSTGTSGSYEQYF
len: 16; j_gene: TRBJ1-2; d_gene: TRBD1; abundance: .; v_gene: TRBV4-1; CDR3nt: TGCGCCAGCAGCCAAGGGAGGGGGACAGGGGTTTATGGCTACACCTTC; CDR3aa: CASSQGRGTGVYGYTF
len: 15; j_gene: TRBJ2-7; d_gene: TRBD2; abundance: .; v_gene: TRBV18; CDR3nt: TGTGCCAGCTCACCCGGGCTAGCGGGGGGCGACGAGCAGTACTTC; CDR3aa: CASSPGLAGGDEQYF
len: 14; j_gene: TRBJ1-4; d_gene: TRBD1; abundance: .; v_gene: TRBV6-6; CDR3nt: TGTGCCAGCAGTTCCGGGCGGACAGGATGGAAACTGTTTTTT; CDR3aa: CASSSGRTGWKLFF
len: 13; j_gene: TRBJ1-2; d_gene: .; abundance: .; v_gene: TRBV2; CDR3nt: TGTGCCAGCAAACGGGGGGCTGGGTATGGCTACACCTTC; CDR3aa: CASKRGAGYGYTF
len: 13; j_gene: TRBJ2-1; d_gene: .; abundance: .; v_gene: TRBV6-5; CDR3nt: TGTGCCAGCAGTCGAGACAGAGACAATGAGCAGTTCTTC; CDR3aa: CASSRDRDNEQFF
len: 16; j_gene: TRBJ2-3; d_gene: TRBD2; abundance: once; v_gene: TRBV10-3; CDR3nt: TGTGCCATCAGTGAGTCGGGACTAGCTAGCACAGATACGCAGTATTTT; CDR3aa: CAISESGLASTDTQYF
len: 14; j_gene: TRBJ2-1; d_gene: .; abundance: .; v_gene: TRBV5-1; CDR3nt: TGCGCCAGCAGCTCCGGGGCCCTCTACAATGAGCAGTTCTTC; CDR3aa: CASSSGALYNEQFF
len: 16; j_gene: TRBJ2-1; d_gene: .; abundance: .; v_gene: TRBV7-6; CDR3nt: TGTGCCAGCAGCTCCCCGGGAGTAAGGTCCTACAATGAGCAGTTCTTC; CDR3aa: CASSSPGVRSYNEQFF
len: 16; j_gene: TRBJ1-4; d_gene: .; abundance: once; v_gene: TRBV25-1; CDR3nt: TGTGCCAGCAGTAAAGGGACACGTGCAACTAATGAAAAACTGTTTTTT; CDR3aa: CASSKGTRATNEKLFF
len: 14; j_gene: TRBJ1-2; d_gene: .; abundance: .; v_gene: TRBV2; CDR3nt: TGTGCCAGCAGTGAAGCAAAGGGGTCCTATGGCTACACCTTC; CDR3aa: CASSEAKGSYGYTF
len: 14; j_gene: TRBJ2-7; d_gene: TRBD1; abundance: .; v_gene: TRBV10-3; CDR3nt: TGTGCCATCAGACTAGGGACAGCAACCTACGAGCAGTACTTC; CDR3aa: CAIRLGTATYEQYF
len: 14; j_gene: TRBJ1-4; d_gene: .; abundance: once; v_gene: TRBV6-1; CDR3nt: TGTGCCAGCAGCAACAGTGCAACTAATGAAAAACTGTTTTTT; CDR3aa: CASSNSATNEKLFF
len: 15; j_gene: TRBJ2-1; d_gene: .; abundance: .; v_gene: TRBV7-9; CDR3nt: TGTGCCAGCAGCCCCTTTCCTCCAGCCTACAATGAGCAGTTCTTC; CDR3aa: CASSPFPPAYNEQFF
len: 15; j_gene: TRBJ1-3; d_gene: .; abundance: .; v_gene: TRBV6-6; CDR3nt: TGTGCCAGCAGTTACTCGAACGGGGGCGGAAACACCATATATTTT; CDR3aa: CASSYSNGGGNTIYF
len: 17; j_gene: TRBJ1-5; d_gene: TRBD1; abundance: .; v_gene: TRBV28; CDR3nt: TGTGCCAGCAGTGATGGGACAGCAAGAAGTTTCGATCAGCCCCAGCATTTT; CDR3aa: CASSDGTARSFDQPQHF
len: 15; j_gene: TRBJ2-3; d_gene: TRBD2; abundance: .; v_gene: TRBV14; CDR3nt: TGTGCCAGCAGCCGCGGGAGTCCCGGCACAGATACGCAGTATTTT; CDR3aa: CASSRGSPGTDTQYF
len: 13; j_gene: TRBJ2-7; d_gene: .; abundance: .; v_gene: TRBV15; CDR3nt: TGTGCCACCAGCAGAGATCTGATAACGGAGCAGTACTTC; CDR3aa: CATSRDLITEQYF